Following are 20 T cell receptor beta chains from one sample sequenced in a study of T cell repertoires in cytomegalovirus infection. In TCRdb, the reads were re-called with MiXCR into one record per CDR3 protein. This table holds approximately 700,000 distinct CDR3 sequences, approximately 34% found once. Sequencing was carried out using PBMCs. These receptors were collected from a human donor in good health (CMV status not recorded). Some clones in this sample may be carry-over from other donors' samples.

Notes on this clonotype: Since no conserved phenylalanine or tryptophan closes the CDR3, a read error is the likely cause. This chain connects TRBV7-2 to TRBJ2-1, with TRBD2 matching 9 bases. Germline V lookup: CDR1 SGHTA, CDR2 FQGNSA. The CDR3 has 16 amino acids. J lost 4 bases, V lost 2 bases, and 6 bases had no gene match. The CDR3 sequence is CASSLFSSGAYNEQFI. CDR3 sequence (DNA): TGTGCCAGCAGCTTATTTTCTAGCGGGGCTTACAATGAGCAGTTCATC.

The rearrangement links TRBV7-3 to TRBJ2-2; no clear D. This CDR3 is built from 13 residues. Deletions cut 2 bases from V and 6 bases from J, with 7 bases between. CDR1 SGHTA and CDR2 FQGTGA come from the germline V gene. As DNA, the CDR3 is TGTGCCAGCAGCTTATCCCAATCCGGGGAGCTGTTTTTT. It translates to CASSLSQSGELFF.

CDR3 DNA: TGTGCCAGTAGCCCGGCAGAAGGGACACGGAATGAAAAACTGTTTTTT. Its translation: CASSPAEGTRNEKLFF. The gene calls are TRBV19 and TRBJ1-4, with D possibly TRBD1 on 6 matching bases. There are 16 residues in the CDR3. V lost 6 bases, J lost 5 bases, and 19 bases lay in between. The V gene's germline CDR1 is LNHDA and CDR2 SQIVND (reference sequence). The full variable domain, rest sourced from reference TRBV19 and TRBJ1-4, is DGGITQSPKYLFRKEGQNVTLSCEQNLNHDAMYWYRQDPGQGLRLIYYSQIVNDFQKGDIAEGYSVSREKKESFPLTVTSAQKNPTAFYLCASSPAEGTRNEKLFFGSGTQLSVL.

The table lists this clonotype with a few counts. CDR3 region: CASSLEGQDYGYTF. CDR3 nucleotide sequence: TGCGCCAGCAGCTTGGAGGGACAGGACTATGGCTACACCTTC. The chain combines TRBV5-1 with TRBJ1-2, with 8 bases identical to TRBD1. Germline V gene sequence: CDR1 SGHRS, CDR2 YFSETQ. The CDR3 spans 14 residues. J was trimmed by 3 bases and V by 0 bases; bases with no gene match: 1.

The chain joins TRBV19 to TRBJ2-1; 8 nucleotides agree with TRBD2. With V trimmed by 3 bases and J by 8 bases, 9 bases remained unmatched. CDR3 length equals 15 residues. Germline V gene data show CDR1 as LNHDA and CDR2 as SQIVND (reference sequence). The CDR3 loop reads CASSIGGGTGYEQFF. DNA of the CDR3: TGTGCCAGTAGTATCGGCGGGGGGACGGGATATGAGCAGTTCTTC.

Turning to this clonotype: A much larger clonotype is one base distant, so this may be a read error. The genes are TRBV7-8 and TRBJ1-3; D is unresolved. This CDR3 comprises 16 residues. V was clipped by 2 bases and J by 0 bases, with 11 bases between them. Germline V gene lookup returns CDR1 SGHVS and CDR2 FQNEAQ. DNA for the CDR3: TGTGCCAGCAGCTTATACCCCAGGTACTCTGGAAACACCATATATTTT. It yields the protein CASSLYPRYSGNTIYF.

The chain is built from TRBV6-5 and TRBJ1-5, with 7 bases matching TRBD1. Germline V CDR1 and CDR2: MNHEY, SVGAGI. V was pared by 5 bases and J by 4 bases, with 5 bases of the junction left unmatched. The CDR3 runs to 14 residues. CDR3 coding DNA: TGTGCCAGCAGTAAAGACAGGGTTAATCAGCCCCAGCATTTT. It yields the protein CASSKDRVNQPQHF.

This sequence joins TRBV6-2 or TRBV6-3 and TRBJ2-6; 7 bases are shared with TRBD1. The CDR3 contains 17 residues. V dropped 5 bases and J dropped 0; count of bases not matched to a gene: 7. The V gene's germline CDR1 is MNHEY and CDR2 SVGEGT. The CDR3 DNA reads as TGTGCCAGCAGTCAGGGGGTACTGTCCTCTGGGGCCAACGTCCTGACTTTC. This encodes CASSQGVLSSGANVLTF.

The V and J genes are TRBV18 and TRBJ1-2; TRBD1 matches at 7 bases. Trimming cost V 4 bases and J 2 bases; bases outside gene matches: 16. CDR1 is KGHSH and CDR2 is LQKENI in the germline V gene. The CDR3 has 18 amino acids. CDR3 protein: CASSHDRVRGKDNYGYTF. The CDR3 region has the DNA TGTGCCAGCTCACACGACAGGGTGAGGGGGAAAGACAACTATGGCTACACCTTC.

The sample holds a few counts of this clonotype. The rearrangement uses TRBV20-1 and TRBJ2-3; tentatively, D is TRBD1 (5 bases). Germline lookup yields CDR1 DFQATT and CDR2 SNEGSKA (reference sequence). Trimming cost V 2 bases and J 3 bases, with 12 bases left between them. The CDR3 has 14 amino acids. Here the CDR3 reads CSARRSGSTDTQYF. As DNA, the CDR3 is TGCAGTGCTAGACGTTCAGGGTCAACAGATACGCAGTATTTT.

The V gene is TRBV6-6, the J gene TRBJ1-5; maybe TRBD1 (6 bases). Trimming left V 4 bases short and J 2 bases short, with 21 bases between. CDR1 and CDR2 (germline): MNHNY, SVGAGI (reference sequence). The CDR3 has 18 residues. CDR3 residues: CASSSRDNRAYCNQPQHF. CDR3 nucleotides: TGTGCCAGCAGTTCCCGGGACAACCGAGCCTATTGCAATCAGCCCCAGCATTTT.

This chain uses TRBV28 with TRBJ1-2; D uncertain. CDR3 length: 14 amino acids. In germline, CDR1 is MDHEN, CDR2 SYDVKM. V was cut by 1 base and J by 2 bases, with 8 bases left in between. In DNA form, the CDR3 reads TGTGCCAGCAGTTTATCTAGTCGGAACTATGGCTACACCTTC. Its protein product is CASSLSSRNYGYTF.

This clonotype was counted only a few times. The chain couples TRBV29-1 to TRBJ2-7; TRBD1 matches at 8 bases. The CDR3 consists of 15 residues. Per germline, CDR1 SQVTM and CDR2 ANQGSEA. J was trimmed by 3 bases and V by 0 bases; bases with no gene match: 7. The CDR3 sequence: CSVEETGQESYEQYF. CDR3 bases: TGCAGCGTTGAAGAGACGGGACAGGAGAGCTACGAGCAGTACTTC.

In this sample, this clonotype turned up many times. The chain is built from TRBV7-2 and TRBJ2-7, with D possibly called TRBD1 or TRBD2 (5 bases each). The V end lost 5 bases, the J end lost 3 bases, and 8 bases lay between the germline ends. Germline CDR1 and CDR2: SGHTA and FQGNSA. The CDR3 totals 12 residues. The chain's CDR3 is CASSRDVYEQYF. DNA of the CDR3: TGTGCCAGCAGCCGGGACGTCTACGAGCAGTACTTC.

The chain couples TRBV28 to TRBJ2-4, with 7 bases identical to TRBD2. Germline CDR1 and CDR2: MDHEN and SYDVKM. The ends lost 3 bases at V and 1 base at J; junction bases unmatched: 12. This CDR3 has 18 residues. CDR3 residues: CASSFWEGRSVAKNIQYF. CDR3 bases: TGTGCCAGCAGTTTTTGGGAGGGACGTAGCGTTGCCAAAAACATTCAGTACTTC.

With respect to this clonotype: A read error may account for a junction end that differs from germline. The genes are TRBV24-1 and TRBJ1-2, with D hard to call. CDR1 and CDR2 (germline): KGHDR, SFDVKD. This CDR3 spans 14 amino acids. The DNA of the CDR3 is TGTGCCACCAGTGAGGCGGCAGCTAACTATGGCTACAACTTC. It yields the protein CATSEAAANYGYNF.

This clonotype was picked up many times. The chain combines TRBV12-3 or TRBV12-4 with TRBJ1-5; 7 positions match TRBD1. This CDR3 contains 14 residues. The V and J ends lost 3 bases and 3 bases, in that order; junction bases with no gene match: 2. CDR3 loop: CASSFGTDNQPQHF. The CDR3 DNA reads TGTGCCAGCAGTTTCGGGACAGACAATCAGCCCCAGCATTTT.

This clonotype came up a few times. This chain links TRBV10-1 with TRBJ2-5; TRBD1 or TRBD2 may be the D gene (5 bases each). The V and J ends lost 7 bases and 1 base respectively, with 22 bases between them. This CDR3 spans 17 amino acids. Per germline, CDR1 WNHNN and CDR2 SYGVQD (reference sequence). CDR3 amino acids: CASIWSQVRDRQETQYF. Here the CDR3 DNA reads TGCGCCAGCATCTGGAGTCAAGTCCGGGACCGCCAAGAGACCCAGTACTTC.

This clonotype was seen a few times. The chain links TRBV6-8 to TRBJ2-1; TRBD2 aligns across 8 bases. The CDR3 consists of 16 residues. Unmatched junction bases numbered 8, after V lost 6 bases and J lost 1 base. The germline V gene has CDR1 MNHGY and CDR2 SAAAGT. CDR3 coding DNA: TGTGCCAGCAGCTCTCCCATAGCGGGGTCCTACAATGAGCAGTTCTTC. Translation gives CASSSPIAGSYNEQFF.

This chain connects TRBV20-1 to TRBJ2-7; the match to TRBD1 covers 7 bases. V lost 3 bases and J lost 6; bases outside the gene matches: 11. Germline V gene sequence: CDR1 DFQATT, CDR2 SNEGSKA (reference sequence). CDR3 length: 14 residues. CDR3 nucleotides: TGCAGTGCTAGTCCGGGACAGAGATTCTCCGAGCAGTACTTC. As protein: CSASPGQRFSEQYF.